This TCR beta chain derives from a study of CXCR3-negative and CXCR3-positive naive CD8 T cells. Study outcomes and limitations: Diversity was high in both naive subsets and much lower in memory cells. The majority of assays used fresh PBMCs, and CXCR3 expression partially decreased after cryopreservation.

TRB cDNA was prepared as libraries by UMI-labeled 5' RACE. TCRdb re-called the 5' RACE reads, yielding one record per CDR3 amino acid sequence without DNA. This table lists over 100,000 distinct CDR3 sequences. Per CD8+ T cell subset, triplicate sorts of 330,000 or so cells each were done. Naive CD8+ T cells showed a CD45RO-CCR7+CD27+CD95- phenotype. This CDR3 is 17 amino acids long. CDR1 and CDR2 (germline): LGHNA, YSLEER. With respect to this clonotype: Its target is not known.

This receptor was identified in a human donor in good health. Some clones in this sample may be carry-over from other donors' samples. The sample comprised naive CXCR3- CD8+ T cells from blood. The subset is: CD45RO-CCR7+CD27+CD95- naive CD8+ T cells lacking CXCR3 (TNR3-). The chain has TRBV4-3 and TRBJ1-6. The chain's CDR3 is CASSQVFDRSYNSPLHF.